The 19 T cell receptor beta chains in this list originate from one sample, sequenced in a study of Graves' ophthalmopathy and Graves' hyperthyroidism. RNA transcripts yielded amplified TCR beta CDR3 regions. The first round was an RT-PCR with HTBI primers, and the second round was a multiplex PCR. MiXCR was run by TCRdb on the multiplex PCR reads, yielding one entry per CDR3 protein. The sample has about 400,000 distinct CDR3 sequences; 15% to 20% are singletons. The material sequenced was peripheral blood. The receptors come from a woman aged 18-29 years with Graves' ophthalmopathy.

This clonotype came up many times. V gene TRBV28 combines with J gene TRBJ1-3; no clear D gene. Germline values: CDR1 MDHEN, CDR2 SYDVKM. The CDR3 has 17 amino acids. V gave up 6 bases and J gave up 0 bases, with 18 bases separating them. In DNA form, the CDR3 reads TGTGCCAGCAGGAGCAGGTGGCAGAGCTTCTCTGGAAACACCATATATTTT. This sequence encodes CASRSRWQSFSGNTIYF.

This clonotype was picked up many times. This sequence joins TRBV12-3 or TRBV12-4 and TRBJ1-1; possibly TRBD1 for D (5 bases). The CDR3 is made up of 15 amino acids. Trimming removed 7 bases from V and 0 bases from J, with 15 bases in between. This chain's CDR3 is CASTLTAPLNTEAFF. Here the CDR3 DNA reads TGTGCCAGCACCCTGACAGCCCCTCTGAACACTGAAGCTTTCTTT.

The genes are TRBV6-8 and TRBJ1-5; 10 bases map to TRBD1. CDR3 length equals 17 residues. CDR1 and CDR2 from the germline V gene are MNHGY and SAAAGT. V dropped 0 bases and J dropped 5; count of bases not matched to a gene: 7. The CDR3 reads CASSYSGTGEDDQPQHF. CDR3 in DNA: TGTGCCAGCAGTTACTCTGGGACAGGGGAGGACGATCAGCCCCAGCATTTT.

In this sample, this clonotype turned up many times. J is TRBJ2-7 and V is TRBV28; D possibly corresponds to TRBD1 (6 bases). The CDR3 sequence is 16 residues long. V gave up 5 bases and J gave up 4 bases, with 21 bases separating them. CDR1 and CDR2 from the germline V gene are MDHEN and SYDVKM. The CDR3: CASSPAPGQEGYEQYF. The CDR3 nucleotides read TGTGCCAGCAGTCCAGCCCCGGGACAAGAAGGGTACGAGCAGTACTTC.

This clonotype was counted a few times. V and J are TRBV12-3 or TRBV12-4 and TRBJ2-5; 7 bases match TRBD1. The CDR3 totals 14 residues. The ends lost 3 bases at V and 5 bases at J; junction bases unmatched: 6. CDR3 protein: CASSFETGSETQYF. CDR3 in DNA: TGTGCCAGCAGTTTTGAGACAGGGAGCGAGACCCAGTACTTC.

This clonotype appeared a few times. The rearrangement uses TRBV20-1 and TRBJ2-7, with 7 bases matching TRBD1. Trimming at V came to 0 bases and at J to 5 bases, leaving 16 bases not matched to a gene. Germline-derived CDR1 and CDR2 are DFQATT and SNEGSKA (reference sequence). CDR3 size: 17 residues. CDR3 coding DNA: TGCAGTGCTAGAGATCCCCTGACAGGGAATAATTTTAACGAGCAGTACTTC. The encoded protein is CSARDPLTGNNFNEQYF.

This clonotype has a single count. The chain has TRBV12-3 or TRBV12-4 and TRBJ1-1; the match to TRBD1 covers 7 bases. Trimming cost V 7 bases and J 5 bases; bases outside gene matches: 10. The CDR3 runs to 14 residues. CDR3 bases: TGTGCCAGCATCCCGAGACAGGGTGGGACTGAAGCTTTCTTT. Translated, it gives CASIPRQGGTEAFF.

This clonotype was seen many times. The rearrangement links TRBV19 to TRBJ2-7, with D unresolved. Germline-derived CDR1 and CDR2 are LNHDA and SQIVND (reference sequence). This CDR3 has 15 residues. V was cut by 4 bases and J by 3 bases, with 16 bases left in between. This CDR3 is CASSNPSKGIYEQYF. Here the CDR3 DNA reads TGTGCCAGTAGTAACCCTTCGAAGGGCATCTACGAGCAGTACTTC.

This clonotype was observed at least ten times. The genes are TRBV20-1 and TRBJ2-2; 8 bases agree with TRBD2. With V trimmed by 6 bases and J by 5 bases, 11 bases remained unmatched. The CDR3 extends over 15 amino acids. CDR1 and CDR2 from the germline V gene are DFQATT and SNEGSKA (reference sequence). CDR3 DNA: TGCAGTGCCGCGAGCGGGGGAAGGTGGACCGGGGAGCTGTTTTTT. It yields the protein CSAASGGRWTGELFF.

This clonotype was picked up many times. Compared with germline, one end of the junction differs, possibly owing to a read error. The chain carries TRBV6-1 and TRBJ2-7; tentative D call: TRBD2 (6 bases). The CDR3 extends over 11 amino acids. Germline CDR1 MNHNS, CDR2 SASEGT. The CDR3 sequence: CASSEWWEEHF. CDR3 in DNA: TGTGCCAGCAGTGAATGGTGGGAGGAGCACTTC.

This clonotype occurred many times. The genes are TRBV6-5 and TRBJ1-1, with D hard to call. V lost 6 bases, J lost 11 bases, and 19 bases lay in between. CDR1 is MNHEY and CDR2 is SVGAGI in the germline V gene. The CDR3 spans 13 residues. The CDR3 nucleotides are TGTGCCAGCAGCAGAATAGCAATCCACGACGCTTTCTTT. This translates into CASSRIAIHDAFF.

V and J are TRBV6-5 and TRBJ2-7; D is unresolved. Germline V gene lookup returns CDR1 MNHEY and CDR2 SVGAGI. The ends were cut back, 4 bases at V and 5 bases at J, with 15 bases in the middle. This CDR3 region has 14 residues. The CDR3 protein is CASSSIPLNHEQYF. The CDR3 bases are TGTGCCAGCAGTTCCATCCCGTTAAACCACGAGCAGTACTTC.

This clonotype came up a few times. This sequence joins TRBV4-1 and TRBJ2-4, with D unclear. Germline V CDR1 and CDR2: MGHRA, YSYEKL. V was shortened by 5 bases and J by 0 bases, with 11 bases between the two germline ends. This CDR3 has 15 amino acids. For the CDR3, the DNA is TGCGCCAGCAGCGGAACCTCCCTAGCCAAAAACATTCAGTACTTC. Translating gives CASSGTSLAKNIQYF.

This clonotype was seen at least ten times. CDR3 coding DNA: TGTGCCAGCAGCTCGGACAGGGGATGGAGGGAGACCCAGTACTTC. This codes for CASSSDRGWRETQYF. This chain connects TRBV13 to TRBJ2-5; TRBD1 matches 9 bases. J was trimmed by 5 bases and V by 4 bases; bases with no gene match: 8. CDR1 and CDR2 (germline): PRHDT, FYEKMQ (reference sequence). This CDR3 spans 15 amino acids.

The chain has TRBV19 and TRBJ2-5; TRBD2 might be the D (7 bases). Germline V gene sequence: CDR1 LNHDA, CDR2 SQIVND (reference sequence). Trimming removed 5 bases at V and 3 bases at J, with 19 bases between. The CDR3 runs 16 residues. The CDR3 DNA reads TGTGCCAGTAGTCAAGTATGGGGGGGGGCCGAAGAGACCCAGTACTTC. Amino acids: CASSQVWGGAEETQYF.

On this clonotype: A much bigger clone sits one base away, suggesting this may be a read error. The chain employs TRBV10-1 and TRBJ2-4; possibly TRBD2 for D (6 bases). V was pared by 6 bases and J by 6 bases, with 15 bases between. Germline CDR1 reads WNHNN; CDR2 reads SYGVQD (reference sequence). CDR3 length: 14 amino acids. CDR3 DNA sequence: TGCGCCAGCAGCGGGAGCGCGTTAGGAAACATTCAGTACTTC. This codes for CASSGSALGNIQYF.

This clonotype has a count of ten or more. The chain uses TRBV7-8 and TRBJ2-4, with 8 bases fitting TRBD1. V shed 9 bases and J 0 bases; nucleotides not matched to a gene: 4. Germline V gene data show CDR1 as SGHVS and CDR2 as FQNEAQ. This CDR3 is 14 amino acids long. CDR3 residues: CASTDRGAKNIQYF. CDR3 nucleotides: TGTGCCAGTACCGACAGGGGAGCCAAAAACATTCAGTACTTC.

This clonotype turned up a few times. The chain is built from TRBV6-1 and TRBJ1-1, with D hard to call. V gave up 6 bases and J gave up 1 base, with 12 bases separating them. The CDR3 is made up of 14 amino acids. The V gene's germline CDR1 is MNHNS and CDR2 SASEGT. CDR3 sequence reads: CASSDGLGNTEAFF. CDR3 in DNA: TGTGCCAGCAGCGACGGCCTAGGGAACACTGAAGCTTTCTTT.

Many counts were recorded for this clonotype. V gene TRBV25-1 combines with J gene TRBJ1-1, with a possible D match to TRBD1 (6 bases). From germline, CDR1 is MGHDK and CDR2 SYGVNS. V was cut by 2 bases and J by 4 bases, with 14 bases left in between. The CDR3 runs to 15 residues. The CDR3 sequence: CASSEPDRLSTEAFF. CDR3 sequence (DNA): TGTGCCAGCAGTGAACCGGACAGACTTTCCACTGAAGCTTTCTTT. Full variable domain (remainder filled in from reference TRBV25-1 and TRBJ1-1): EADIYQTPRYLVIGTGKKITLECSQTMGHDKMYWYQQDPGMELHLIHYSYGVNSTEKGDLSSESTVSRIRTEHFPLTLESARPSHTSQYLCASSEPDRLSTEAFFGQGTRLTVV.